This entry concerns a single T cell receptor (beta chain). The antigen remains undetermined. This entry is derived from a study of glioma-infiltrating T cells after dendritic cell vaccination. Study-level background: Monocyte-derived dendritic cells, cultured 7 to 8 days with IL-4 and GM-CSF, were pulsed with autologous tumor lysate. Points from the study as a whole: Higher TCR clonality did not directly relate to longer survival.

The data were produced by immunoSEQ multiplex PCR, yet TCRdb's version contains in-frame clones alone and is incomplete. This table holds about 92,000 clones, 70% to 90% found once. Germline V gene sequence: CDR1 SGHNT, CDR2 YYREEE (reference sequence). The CDR3 runs to 15 residues. The ends were cut back, 9 bases at V and 1 base at J, with 18 bases in the middle. The genes are TRBV5-4 and TRBJ2-3, with D perhaps TRBD2 (5 bases). The sample was blood, taken before dendritic cell vaccination. The receptor's source is a human donor with glioblastoma. The CDR3 DNA follows: TGTGCCACCAAGTCGCGGGTCTCGGGCACAGATACGCAGTATTTT. It encodes CATKSRVSGTDTQYF.